This T cell receptor beta chain was profiled in a study of cytomegalovirus exposure and HLA in healthy donors (dated by TCRdb to 2017 to 2019). Notes on the research overall: An earlier analysis of more than 550 of the donors reported 276 Gb of sequence data and 95 million to 140 million unique TCR beta sequences obtained from some 200 million T cells. Both class I and class II loci were covered by HLA typing, at four-digit resolution. Using immunosequencing, the study profiled T cell repertoires from 666 subjects and related those repertoires to cytomegalovirus serostatus. Donor age, sex, ethnicity and CMV serostatus were collected together with the repertoire data. All discovery cohort repertoires had been generated on a single sequencing platform. Around 320 gigabases of sequencing data and approximately 80 million unique TCR sequences were included in an early release covering about 700 HLA-typed donors. Typing coverage varied by locus: about 629-630 donors for A, B, C, DRB1 and DQB1; approximately 520 for DQA1; more than 600 for DPA1; roughly 450 for DPB1. In the later analysis, no new phenotypic data were used to find candidate immune exposures; instead, reliance was placed on TCR beta sequences and their occurrence across donors. To predict cytomegalovirus infection status, the study combined high-throughput TCR immunosequencing, statistical association of individual TCRs with disease status, and machine learning. About five DR-DQ haplotypes were treated as single units for association and clustering because of strong linkage in the cohort. In an earlier analysis of a few hundred of the donors, high-throughput TCR beta sequencing was used to judge whether each TCR beta V gene segment behaved as functional or pseudogenic. Across roughly 420 genotyped donors of the cohort, an average of about 240,000 unique TCR beta nucleotide sequences per donor were sequenced, and roughly 20% of those sequences were non-productive. Of the roughly 390 genotyped donors, over 70% fell in the genetic ancestry cluster associated with self-reported Caucasian donors. In a later analysis, previously published TCR beta repertoires from 550 to 700 donors were re-analyzed and high-resolution HLA genotyping was added so that TCR occurrence patterns could be studied. A later genetic analysis took genome-wide SNP genotypes for about 65% of the roughly 670 donors and used that subset as a discovery cohort. Besides the first cohort of more than 650 subjects, a separate validation cohort made up of over 95 different subjects was used. The aim of the study was to test whether cataloging public T cell receptors could identify signatures of past pathogen exposure. General study outcomes and caveats: A few of the identified cytomegalovirus-associated TCR beta chains were confirmed in vitro to be specific for cytomegalovirus antigens. CMV serostatus was the only immune exposure information available for the cohort. Most TCR sequences were observed very rarely across donors, whereas some public TCRs were present in many individuals. In a later analysis, HLA-associated TCR beta chains showed more clonal expansion and lower generation probabilities than non-associated chains that were equally common. Because HLA typing was unavailable for some donors at each locus, only the typed subset was used in association tests. In an earlier analysis of some 540 of the donors, most TCR beta V segments appeared in productive rearrangements about 87% or about 30% of the time, broadly matching IMGT annotations. The classifier was reported to diagnose cytomegalovirus status with high specificity and sensitivity in both the original cohort and the validation cohort. The authors suggested that the approach could potentially be generalized to other disease states and immunological phenotypes. A group of highly shared sequence variants was considered likely to be a technical artifact of the sequencing pipeline. A further reported finding was that TCR beta sequences accurately predicted the HLA-A and HLA-B alleles for most subjects in the first cohort. Roughly uniform sequencing depth across donors was assumed in presence/absence analyses, although this assumption may not hold. V-gene and J-gene trimming of TCR beta chains was associated with a missense DCLRE1C variant in a later genetic analysis, and the association was replicated in an independent cohort. In a later analysis, several top co-occurrence clusters were reported to appear linked to parvovirus B19, influenza, CMV and Epstein-Barr virus. Because counts were too low, 15 to 20 rarely observed V segments, including chromosome 9 orphons, were excluded from the earlier analysis of 587 of the donors. Linkage disequilibrium might explain the correlated functional status among segregating V segments, but an unknown experimental factor could not be excluded. Compared with the approximately 600-donor mean, donors in an Asian-associated ancestry cluster had fewer N-insertions in productive TCRs, according to a later genetic analysis. This cohort had only TCR beta chains sequenced, and the lack of alpha or paired-chain data limited which features could be detected. In a later analysis, the rate of TCR association differed among HLA loci, with DRB1 alleles having the most associated TCRs and HLA-C alleles having the fewest. The study gave a list of 150 to 200 TCR beta chains associated with cytomegalovirus. In a later analysis, 15,000 to 20,000 TCR beta sequences were associated with specific HLA alleles at a false discovery rate of 0.05. When HLA alleles, especially DR and DQ, strongly co-occurred, attributing TCR associations to individual alleles was difficult. The 87-base-pair reads could not distinguish some IMGT-functional V segments, including TRBV6-2 and TRBV6-3, so those segments were excluded. According to a later analysis, most CMV-associated TCR beta chains appeared to be HLA-restricted, and the HLA associations seemed to be driven largely by CMV exposure.

In the case of this clone: Its antigen is currently not known. No base-level quality is on record; no much larger clone is a single base apart.

In total, more than 500 healthy bone marrow donors made up the cohort. All cohort members were sampled while nominally healthy, although unrecorded immune exposures were likely present. The donor was CMV seropositive and belonged to the group of more than 250 seropositive cohort members. Every donor gave a peripheral blood sample, and the peripheral blood mononuclear cells from that sample were used for TCR beta sequencing. Genomic DNA extraction from the blood cell samples was performed with the Qiagen DNeasy Blood Extraction Kit. Looking up the germline V gene yields CDR1 SGHTA and CDR2 FQGNSA. The CDR3 runs 13 residues from the cysteine to the phenylalanine. Just CDR3 DNA is preserved here, 39 bases in frame from base 1. V is clipped by 5 bases and J by 5 bases, and the sequence between their germline boundaries is 10 bases long. The library was built by means of the immunoSEQ multiplex PCR assay. For the multiplex PCR, a mixture combining 60 forward primers for TCR Vbeta segments and 13 reverse primers for TCR Jbeta segments was used. A multiplex PCR assay on genomic DNA amplified the CDR3 region of rearranged TCR beta genes. On the Illumina HiSeq System, the amplified TCR beta libraries were sequenced as 87-base-pair reads. Per the authors' processing: Across the 500 to 750 repertoires, a later analysis counted 75 million to 90 million unique TCR beta chains, 9.5 million to 13 million of which were shared by at least two donors. A nearest-neighbor algorithm error-corrected the raw reads and collapsed the reads into unique sequences, merging closely related sequences to remove PCR and sequencing errors. V, D and J gene segments were assigned by aligning CDR3 sequences to IMGT reference sequences. For a sequence to be retained, a match of at least six nucleotides was required to both a V gene segment and a J gene segment. A rearrangement counted as productive if the CDR3 had no stop codons and remained in frame with V and J, and every other rearrangement counted as non-productive. CDR3 was defined by IMGT convention, running from the second conserved V-encoded cysteine to the conserved J-encoded phenylalanine. In an earlier analysis of approximately 590 of the donors, sequences lacking an unambiguous match to a single V gene segment were excluded. An earlier analysis of 587 of the donors classified V segments as functional when productive rearrangements were above 56.7% and as segregating when the standard deviation between donors was above 5%. A statistical classification framework was built to diagnose cytomegalovirus status from the catalog of TCR beta chain sequences. In a later analysis, V and J genes were assigned by comparing TCR nucleotide sequences against IMGT/GENE-DB human TR gene sequences. The TCRdist pipeline was used in a later analysis to assign CDR3 sequences and most-parsimonious VDJ recombination scenarios. In a later analysis, each TCR beta chain was defined by its CDR3 amino acid sequence together with its V-gene family, and reads lacking a unique V-gene family were excluded. A later analysis removed 550 to 700 highly shared, low-generation-probability nucleotide sequences to deal with suspected cross-contamination and a sequencing artifact. A later analysis calculated a clonal expansion index for each public chain from normalized within-repertoire ranks of inferred template counts. Generation probabilities in a later analysis came from a VDJ recombination model fitted to out-of-frame rearrangements, and those results were checked against IGoR. In a later analysis, hypergeometric tests were used to score TCR-TCR, TCR-HLA and TCR-CMV co-occurrence, with a repertoire-size bias correction applied to TCR pairs. To estimate false discovery rates, a later analysis permuted the HLA or CMV assignments 20 times. In a later analysis, co-occurring TCRs were grouped using DBSCAN, and TCRdist sequence similarity was added for clustering within HLA-allele-positive subsets. Repertoires with fewer than 30,000 or more than 120,000 public chains were left out of co-occurrence clustering, as were five repertoires with anomalous nucleotide sharing. TCRdb re-hosts the immuneACCESS table, in-frame sequences only. Its copies lack some clones; in the studies checked, an unresolved V gene accounts for under half of them, and the cause for the rest is not known. The DNA gave D and trimming, while V, J and clone size come from that table. This sample is represented by around 68,000 clones; about 75% of them were singletons. About 7.4% of the sample comes from the top ten.

Input material: PBMCs. The chain couples TRBV7-2 to TRBJ1-5, with no confident D gene call. This TCR was sampled from a woman aged 25 to 39 in good health and CMV-seropositive. The CDR3 corresponds to CASSKYRDQPQHF. The DNA reads TGTGCCAGCAGCAAATACCGGGATCAGCCCCAGCATTTT.